These T cell receptor beta chains were read from a single sample in a study of T cell clonotyping in hematopoietic cell transplantation. Only in-frame clones appear in the TCRdb table, and some are missing; sequencing was by immunoSEQ multiplex PCR. The sample holds roughly 7,000 clones, 37% seen once. This sample comprised peripheral blood mononuclear cells, obtained 30 days after allogeneic stem cell transplant. The receptors come from a female patient between 55 and 75 years old who had an allogeneic stem cell transplant, so the T cells may come from the graft donor. Some clones in this sample may be carry-over from other donors' samples. CDR3s include the opening cysteine and the closing phenylalanine or tryptophan. A D gene is named only where the DNA matches it firmly. Only some rows state a clone size, as once, few, many or a class for expanded clones.

v_call: TRBV19; j_call: TRBJ1-3; d_call: NA; clone_size: few; cdr3_nt: TGTGCCAGTAGTCCCCCGGCCACAGCTGGAAACACCATATATTTT; cdr3_aa: CASSPPATAGNTIYF
v_call: TRBV6-6; j_call: TRBJ2-7; d_call: NA; clone_size: NA; cdr3_nt: TGTGCCAGCAGTTACACCTACGAGCAGTACTTC; cdr3_aa: CASSYTYEQYF
v_call: TRBV6-5; j_call: TRBJ1-2; d_call: TRBD1; clone_size: once; cdr3_nt: TGTGCCAGCAGCTTAGGACAGGGGGGATATGGCTACACCTTC; cdr3_aa: CASSLGQGGYGYTF
v_call: TRBV29-1; j_call: TRBJ1-6; d_call: NA; clone_size: NA; cdr3_nt: TGCAGCGTTAGAATGAGCGGGACGGATAATTCACCCCTCCACTTT; cdr3_aa: CSVRMSGTDNSPLHF
v_call: TRBV7-2; j_call: TRBJ1-6; d_call: NA; clone_size: NA; cdr3_nt: TGTGCCAGCAGCTTAGAGGCGTCCAGGGGCAATTCACCCCTCCACTTT; cdr3_aa: CASSLEASRGNSPLHF
v_call: TRBV30; j_call: TRBJ1-2; d_call: NA; clone_size: once; cdr3_nt: TGTGCCTGGAGTGGACGGGGAGGAGGCTACACCTTC; cdr3_aa: CAWSGRGGGYTF
v_call: TRBV5-1; j_call: TRBJ1-2; d_call: TRBD1; clone_size: few; cdr3_nt: TGCGCCAGCAGCTCCTCCGGGACAGGGGTTGGCTACACCTTC; cdr3_aa: CASSSSGTGVGYTF
v_call: TRBV6-5; j_call: TRBJ1-1; d_call: NA; clone_size: NA; cdr3_nt: TGTGCCAGCACCCGGACGGAAGAAGCTTTCTTT; cdr3_aa: CASTRTEEAFF
v_call: TRBV19; j_call: TRBJ1-5; d_call: NA; clone_size: few; cdr3_nt: TGTGCCAGTAGTATAAACCATTATTCCCAGCATTTT; cdr3_aa: CASSINHYSQHF
v_call: TRBV5-1; j_call: TRBJ1-3; d_call: NA; clone_size: few; cdr3_nt: TGCGCCAGCTCCGCCTCTGGAAACACCATATATTTT; cdr3_aa: CASSASGNTIYF
v_call: TRBV25-1; j_call: TRBJ1-2; d_call: NA; clone_size: NA; cdr3_nt: TGTGCCAGCAGTGAATCTTATGGCTACACCTTC; cdr3_aa: CASSESYGYTF
v_call: TRBV6-5; j_call: TRBJ1-6; d_call: NA; clone_size: few; cdr3_nt: TGTGCCAGCAGTTCCCCTTTAGGGTCAACGGGGTCCCTCCACTTT; cdr3_aa: CASSSPLGSTGSLHF
v_call: TRBV30; j_call: TRBJ2-7; d_call: NA; clone_size: NA; cdr3_nt: TGTGCCTGGAGTCAGGACCGAAACTACGAGCAGTACTTC; cdr3_aa: CAWSQDRNYEQYF
v_call: TRBV30; j_call: TRBJ2-7; d_call: NA; clone_size: once; cdr3_nt: TGTGCCTGTGGAGACTACGAGCAGTACTTC; cdr3_aa: CACGDYEQYF